This entry is about one T cell receptor (beta chain). Its target is not known. The CDR3 length is 14 residues. V lost 7 bases and J lost 2; bases outside the gene matches: 6. Germline values: CDR1 MNHEY, CDR2 SVGAGI. The data belong to a study of cytomegalovirus exposure and HLA in healthy donors. The wider study: Unique TCRs numbering around 80 million, obtained from HLA-typed donors, made up an early data release.

Study results and caveats: Later analysis showed TCR association rates varying by HLA locus, highest for DRB1 and lowest for HLA-C. Most TCR beta V segments were productive about 90% or about 30% of the time in an earlier analysis.

Both 60 Vbeta primers and 13 Jbeta primers went into the PCR. Clones were sequenced by immunoSEQ multiplex PCR, and TCRdb holds only the in-frame ones, with some missing. The sample carries 130,000 to 150,000 clones, 78% recorded once. Sequenced: PBMCs. The chain carries TRBV6-5 and TRBJ2-7; 9 positions agree with TRBD2. This clonotype originated in a male donor in good health and CMV-seronegative. The CDR3 DNA follows: TGTGCCAGCACCCCACTAGCGGGTCCCTACGAGCAGTACTTC. This translates into CASTPLAGPYEQYF.